Listed below are T cell receptor beta chains from one sample, sequenced in a study of regulatory T cells in long-lasting Graves disease. TCRdb re-called the multiplex PCR reads with MiXCR, one entry per CDR3 protein. The sample shows about 470,000 distinct CDR3 sequences, under 25% of them seen only once. Sample: peripheral blood mononuclear cells (PBMCs), taken when the disease was refractory, from a patient treated with antithyroid drugs. All receptors derive from a female donor with Graves disease. The CDR3 runs from the conserved cysteine through the conserved F or W. The order of the fields is V gene, clone size, D gene, J gene, CDR3 DNA, CDR3 protein. D genes are given only for firm matches. Size tells how often a clone was seen (once, few, many) or the class of an expanded clone, and some rows leave it out.

v_call: TRBV27
clone_size: .
d_call: TRBD2
j_call: TRBJ2-1
cdr3_nt: TGTGCCAGCAGTCACGGACTAGCGGGGATTGAGCAGTTCTTC
cdr3_aa: CASSHGLAGIEQFF

v_call: TRBV28
clone_size: many
d_call: TRBD1
j_call: TRBJ1-1
cdr3_nt: TGTGCCAGCAGTACCGGGACAGGGCGACTGAACACTGAAGCTTTCTTT
cdr3_aa: CASSTGTGRLNTEAFF

v_call: TRBV5-6
clone_size: few
d_call: .
j_call: TRBJ2-6
cdr3_nt: TGTGCCAGCAGCTTTTGGACATGGAACTCTGGGGCCAACGTCCTGACTTTC
cdr3_aa: CASSFWTWNSGANVLTF

v_call: TRBV7-3
clone_size: .
d_call: .
j_call: TRBJ2-5
cdr3_nt: TGTGCCAGCAGCGCCGACCTGGGAGAGACCCAGTACTTC
cdr3_aa: CASSADLGETQYF

v_call: TRBV15
clone_size: .
d_call: TRBD1
j_call: TRBJ2-1
cdr3_nt: TGTGCCACCAGCGGAGACAGGGGGTTTAATGAGCAGTTCTTC
cdr3_aa: CATSGDRGFNEQFF

v_call: TRBV12-3/TRBV12-4
clone_size: .
d_call: .
j_call: TRBJ1-3
cdr3_nt: TGTGCCAGCAGTTTGAAGCCTGGAACCTCACCCGGGAACACCATATATTTT
cdr3_aa: CASSLKPGTSPGNTIYF

v_call: TRBV7-9
clone_size: few
d_call: .
j_call: TRBJ2-7
cdr3_nt: TGTGCCAGCAGCCCTCCTCCGGGACGGCCCTTCTACGAGCAGTACTTC
cdr3_aa: CASSPPPGRPFYEQYF

v_call: TRBV6-5
clone_size: few
d_call: .
j_call: TRBJ1-2
cdr3_nt: TGTGCCAGCAGTTTATGGACAGAGGGCTATGGCTACACCTTC
cdr3_aa: CASSLWTEGYGYTF

v_call: TRBV12-3/TRBV12-4
clone_size: .
d_call: TRBD1
j_call: TRBJ2-1
cdr3_nt: TGTGCCAGCGCACATTCAAGATTCAGGGGGCCCTACAATGAGCAGTTCTTC
cdr3_aa: CASAHSRFRGPYNEQFF

v_call: TRBV12-3/TRBV12-4
clone_size: many
d_call: .
j_call: TRBJ2-3
cdr3_nt: TGTGCCAGCAGTTTTGGCCTAGTTGGGAGCACAGATACGCAGTATTTT
cdr3_aa: CASSFGLVGSTDTQYF

v_call: TRBV2
clone_size: few
d_call: TRBD1
j_call: TRBJ2-1
cdr3_nt: TGTGCCAGCAGTGAAGGGGCAGGGGGTAGCAATGAGCAGTTCTTC
cdr3_aa: CASSEGAGGSNEQFF

v_call: TRBV30
clone_size: few
d_call: .
j_call: TRBJ2-5
cdr3_nt: TGTGCCTGGAGTACAAACTTTTTAGAGACCCAGTACTTC
cdr3_aa: CAWSTNFLETQYF

v_call: TRBV14
clone_size: few
d_call: .
j_call: TRBJ1-1
cdr3_nt: TGTGCCAGCAGCCAAGATCTCGGACTGATGGACACTGAAGCTTTCTTT
cdr3_aa: CASSQDLGLMDTEAFF

v_call: TRBV28
clone_size: many
d_call: TRBD1
j_call: TRBJ2-6
cdr3_nt: TGTGCCAGCAGTGCCGGGACAGGGGGCTTTGGGGCCAACGTCCTGACTTTC
cdr3_aa: CASSAGTGGFGANVLTF

v_call: TRBV28
clone_size: many
d_call: TRBD1
j_call: TRBJ1-2
cdr3_nt: TGTGCCAGCAGCCCCGGGACAGGGGGCCGGACTAACTATGGCTACACCTTC
cdr3_aa: CASSPGTGGRTNYGYTF

v_call: TRBV7-2
clone_size: many
d_call: .
j_call: TRBJ1-6
cdr3_nt: TGTGCCAGCAGCTTAGAGGACAGAGGTGGGGTACCCCTCCACTTT
cdr3_aa: CASSLEDRGGVPLHF

v_call: TRBV6-1
clone_size: many
d_call: TRBD2
j_call: TRBJ2-5
cdr3_nt: TGTGCCAGCGAGGGACTACTCCAAGAGACCCAGTACTTC
cdr3_aa: CASEGLLQETQYF

v_call: TRBV28
clone_size: many
d_call: TRBD1
j_call: TRBJ1-3
cdr3_nt: TGTGCCAGCAGTCCCCAGGGGGTAACGGGAAACACCATATATTTT
cdr3_aa: CASSPQGVTGNTIYF

v_call: TRBV20-1
clone_size: .
d_call: TRBD1
j_call: TRBJ1-1
cdr3_nt: TGCAGTACTACGGGACAGGTTGCCGGTGAAGCTTTCTTT
cdr3_aa: CSTTGQVAGEAFF

v_call: TRBV28
clone_size: .
d_call: TRBD1
j_call: TRBJ2-3
cdr3_nt: TGTGCCAGCAACCCGGGACAGGGATTTGATACGCAGTATTTT
cdr3_aa: CASNPGQGFDTQYF

v_call: TRBV6-1
clone_size: .
d_call: TRBD2
j_call: TRBJ2-4
cdr3_nt: TGTGCCAGCAGTACTGGCGGGAGGGCCAAAAACATTCAGTACTTC
cdr3_aa: CASSTGGRAKNIQYF

v_call: TRBV6-5
clone_size: .
d_call: .
j_call: TRBJ1-5
cdr3_nt: TGTGCCAGCAGTTCTCCAGAGCCCCAGCATTTT
cdr3_aa: CASSSPEPQHF

v_call: TRBV7-9
clone_size: many
d_call: .
j_call: TRBJ2-7
cdr3_nt: TGTGCCAGCAGACCCCTGGGGCTATCCTACGAGCAGTACTTC
cdr3_aa: CASRPLGLSYEQYF

v_call: TRBV30
clone_size: few
d_call: TRBD1
j_call: TRBJ1-5
cdr3_nt: TGTGCCTGGAGTGTACACAGGGGAGGTCAGCCCCAGCATTTT
cdr3_aa: CAWSVHRGGQPQHF

v_call: TRBV20-1
clone_size: .
d_call: TRBD2
j_call: TRBJ2-6
cdr3_nt: TGCAGTGCTTCGTCGGGAGGGCCTGGGGCCAACGTCCTGACTTTC
cdr3_aa: CSASSGGPGANVLTF

v_call: TRBV6-1
clone_size: many
d_call: TRBD1
j_call: TRBJ1-1
cdr3_nt: TGTGCCAGCAGTAGGGACAGGGGCACTGAAGCTTTCTTT
cdr3_aa: CASSRDRGTEAFF